This TCR beta chain derives from a study of OX40 agonist ivuxolimab in advanced cancers. Sequencing used immunoSEQ multiplex PCR; TCRdb keeps in-frame clones, though not all of them. The table includes 70,000 or so clones, about nine tenths detected once. The ends lost 4 bases at V and 6 bases at J; junction bases unmatched: 6. Germline lookup yields CDR1 SGHRS and CDR2 YFSETQ. The CDR3 length is 16 residues. This chain uses TRBV5-1 with TRBJ2-2; 13 nucleotides line up with TRBD2. The clonotype comes from an adult with an advanced solid tumor such as melanoma, head and neck, liver or kidney cancer. The input for sequencing was CD4+ or CD8+ T cells sorted from blood, taken in a trial of the OX40 agonist ivuxolimab. The CDR3 nucleotides are TGCGCCAGCAGCCGAAGACTAGCGGGAGGATCCGGGGAGCTGTTTTTT. Encoded protein: CASSRRLAGGSGELFF.